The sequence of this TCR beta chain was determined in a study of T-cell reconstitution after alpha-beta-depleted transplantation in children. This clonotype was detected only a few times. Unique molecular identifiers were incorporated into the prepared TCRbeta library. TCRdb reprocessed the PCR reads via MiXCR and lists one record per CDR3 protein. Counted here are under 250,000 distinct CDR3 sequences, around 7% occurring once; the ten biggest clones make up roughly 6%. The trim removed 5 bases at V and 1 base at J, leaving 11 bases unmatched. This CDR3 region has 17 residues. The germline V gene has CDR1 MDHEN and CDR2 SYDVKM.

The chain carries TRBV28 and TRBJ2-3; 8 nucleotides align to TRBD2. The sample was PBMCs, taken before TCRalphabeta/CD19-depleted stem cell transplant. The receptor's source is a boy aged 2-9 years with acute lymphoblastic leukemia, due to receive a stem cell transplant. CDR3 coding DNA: TGTGCCAGCAGTGGCCTCAAGCGGGGGCTCGGCACAGATACGCAGTATTTT. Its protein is CASSGLKRGLGTDTQYF.